Described below is a single TCR beta chain sequence and its context. Antigen specificity is unknown. The data stem from a study of cytomegalovirus exposure and HLA in healthy donors. The wider study: The approximately 610 first-cohort repertoires shared a platform with the 110 or so validation repertoires, as reported in a later analysis.

The ends lost 6 bases at V and 6 bases at J; junction bases unmatched: 4. The CDR3 totals 14 residues. CDR1 MNHNY and CDR2 SVGAGI come from the germline V gene (reference sequence). Some clones are missing from TCRdb's copy, which holds only in-frame ones; the method was immunoSEQ multiplex PCR. The top ten hold around 0.96% of the sample, which has 250,000 to 350,000 clones, approximately 88% seen once. Overall study results and limits: Clusters of TCRs from the first cohort tended to co-occur in the roughly 120 validation repertoires (as a later analysis found).

This rearrangement joins TRBV6-6 to TRBJ1-6, with 8 bases lining up with TRBD1. This receptor was identified in a young man in good health and CMV-seronegative. Sequencing used PBMCs. As DNA, the CDR3 is TGTGCCAGCAGCAAAGGACAGGGTAATTCACCCCTCCACTTT. Translating gives CASSKGQGNSPLHF.